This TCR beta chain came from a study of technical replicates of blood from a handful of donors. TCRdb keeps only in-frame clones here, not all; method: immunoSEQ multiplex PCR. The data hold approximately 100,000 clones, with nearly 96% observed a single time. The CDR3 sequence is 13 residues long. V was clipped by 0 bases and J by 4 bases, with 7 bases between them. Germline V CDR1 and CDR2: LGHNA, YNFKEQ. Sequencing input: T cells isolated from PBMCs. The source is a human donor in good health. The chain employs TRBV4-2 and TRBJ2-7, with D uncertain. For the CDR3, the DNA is TGTGCCAGCAGCCAAGATTTCGGTTACGAGCAGTACTTC. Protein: CASSQDFGYEQYF.